These T cell receptor beta chains were read from a single sample in a study of T cell responses to AZD1222 COVID-19 vaccine. Clones were read by immunoSEQ multiplex PCR, and TCRdb kept only the in-frame ones, dropping some. The table records roughly 100,000 clones, around nine tenths of them present only once. This material consisted of peripheral blood, taken on day 0 of AZD1222 vaccination. Receptors were obtained from an adult in good health. CDR3s include the opening cysteine and the closing phenylalanine or tryptophan. D genes are given only for firm matches. A row's size may be missing; if present it is once, few, many or a size class.

.	.	TRBV28	TRBJ1-1	CASSDGGAGTEAFF	TGTGCCAGCAGTGATGGAGGGGCGGGGACTGAAGCTTTCTTT
.	.	TRBV6-5	TRBJ1-1	CASTDSLNLNTEAFF	TGTGCCAGCACCGACAGTCTAAATTTGAACACTGAAGCTTTCTTT
.	once	TRBV11-3	TRBJ2-1	CASSPSNHNEQFF	TGTGCCAGCAGCCCCTCAAACCACAATGAGCAGTTCTTC
TRBD1	.	TRBV15	TRBJ1-5	CATSRPPETGTSYSNQPQHF	TGTGCCACCAGCAGACCGCCCGAGACAGGGACTAGTTATAGCAATCAGCCCCAGCATTTT
.	once	TRBV5-6	TRBJ2-1	CASSFLGLALNEQFF	TGTGCCAGCAGCTTCCTAGGTCTAGCGCTCAATGAGCAGTTCTTC
.	.	TRBV11-2	TRBJ1-3	CASSLDRVGSSGNTIYF	TGTGCCAGCAGCTTAGACAGGGTTGGCTCTTCCGGAAACACCATATATTTT
TRBD2	.	TRBV5-8	TRBJ2-4	CASSPRTSRIDIQYF	TGTGCCAGCAGCCCAAGGACTAGCCGGATAGACATTCAGTACTTC
.	.	TRBV19	TRBJ2-7	CASSVRDTSDYEQYF	TGTGCCAGTAGTGTGCGGGACACCTCGGACTACGAGCAGTACTTC
.	.	TRBV9	TRBJ2-1	CASSVTPLDNEQFF	TGTGCCAGCAGCGTAACCCCTCTTGACAATGAGCAGTTCTTC
.	few	TRBV2	TRBJ1-6	CASSRLTGNSPLHF	TGTGCCAGCAGTCGCCTTACAGGGAATTCACCCCTCCACTTT
TRBD1	.	TRBV28	TRBJ1-5	CASSLGTGNQPQHF	TGTGCCAGCAGTTTAGGGACAGGCAATCAGCCCCAGCATTTT
TRBD1	.	TRBV27	TRBJ1-6	CASSSSNPGTGGSPLHF	TGTGCCAGCAGTTCTTCCAACCCCGGGACAGGGGGTTCACCCCTCCACTTT
.	.	TRBV19	TRBJ1-5	CATSGGSNQPQHF	TGTGCCACCTCGGGAGGGAGCAATCAGCCCCAGCATTTT
.	once	TRBV6-5	TRBJ2-3	CASSNTVLDTQYF	TGTGCCAGCTCTAATACGGTATTGGATACGCAGTATTTT
TRBD1	.	TRBV3-1/TRBV3-2	TRBJ2-2	CASSQVTTGATGELFF	TGTGCCAGCAGCCAAGTAACGACAGGGGCTACCGGGGAGCTGTTTTTT
.	.	TRBV19	TRBJ1-1	CASNQGITEAFF	TGTGCCAGTAACCAGGGTATCACTGAAGCTTTCTTT
.	.	TRBV7-3	TRBJ2-3	CASSRLGTDTQYF	TGTGCCAGCAGCCGTCTAGGGACAGATACGCAGTATTTT
TRBD1	.	TRBV28	TRBJ2-1	CASSLELRDRVLDEQFF	TGTGCCAGCAGTTTGGAACTCCGGGACAGGGTCTTGGATGAGCAGTTCTTC
.	.	TRBV28	TRBJ1-1	CASRPTGYTEAFF	TGTGCCAGCAGGCCTACCGGCTACACTGAAGCTTTCTTT
.	once	TRBV5-1	TRBJ2-1	CASSYQDNEQFF	TGCGCCAGCAGCTATCAAGACAATGAGCAGTTCTTC
.	.	TRBV4-1	TRBJ1-1	CASSPEGWQRAFF	TGCGCCAGCAGCCCCGAAGGATGGCAGCGGGCTTTCTTT
.	.	TRBV7-3	TRBJ2-5	CASSSFAGDRETQYF	TGTGCCAGCAGCTCCTTCGCGGGGGACAGGGAGACCCAGTACTTC
.	.	TRBV11-2	TRBJ2-1	CASRAGLNNEQFF	TGTGCCAGCAGAGCGGGCCTAAACAATGAGCAGTTCTTC
TRBD2	.	TRBV9	TRBJ2-3	CASSARGDTDTQYF	TGTGCCAGCAGCGCACGGGGGGACACAGATACGCAGTATTTT